This T cell receptor beta chain comes out of a study of cytomegalovirus exposure and HLA in healthy donors. General study findings and limits: TCR beta sequences reportedly predicted the HLA-A and HLA-B alleles of most subjects accurately. Fewer N-insertions (relative to the approximately 700-donor mean) were reportedly seen in an Asian-associated ancestry cluster in a later analysis.

J gave up 3 bases and V 5 bases, and 9 bases lay outside the gene matches. The CDR3 has 18 residues. Germline V gene data show CDR1 as SNHLY and CDR2 as FYNNEI. The PCR was carried out with 60 Vbeta primers and 13 Jbeta primers. Sequencing was performed with immunoSEQ multiplex PCR; in TCRdb, only in-frame clones are kept and a portion is missing. This sample yields about 190,000 clones, of which over 70% are seen a single time; roughly 2.1% belongs to the top ten. Of note for this clone: Its specificity is unknown.

The sample was PBMCs. The chain is built from TRBV2 and TRBJ2-2; 13 nucleotides line up with TRBD2. The TCR sequence derives from a woman between 18 and 29 years old in good health and CMV-seropositive. The CDR3 spells CASSTGLAGFGDTGELFF. The CDR3 DNA follows: TGTGCCAGCAGTACGGGACTAGCGGGGTTTGGGGACACCGGGGAGCTGTTTTTT.